One and the same sample provided the 28 T cell receptor beta chains below, sequenced in a study of blood T cell repertoires in COVID-19. The table came from immunoSEQ multiplex PCR; TCRdb's copy has only in-frame clones and leaves some out. The sample shows a few hundred thousand clones, more than 75% of them seen only once. Specimen: peripheral blood. The source is an older man with acute or convalescent COVID-19.

The genes are TRBV28 and TRBJ2-7, with TRBD1 identical over 10 bases. This CDR3 has 15 residues. V lost 6 bases and J lost 0; bases outside the gene matches: 5. The germline CDR1 and CDR2 sequences are MDHEN and SYDVKM. As DNA, the CDR3 is TGTGCCAGCAGATCGACAGGGGGCGCCTCCTACGAGCAGTACTTC. The encoded protein is CASRSTGGASYEQYF.

The CDR3 sequence: CASSGYTGAEAFF. CDR3 coding DNA: TGCGCCAGCAGTGGATATACAGGGGCTGAAGCTTTCTTT. The chain joins TRBV10-1 to TRBJ1-1; TRBD1 matches at 7 bases. This CDR3 has 13 amino acids. Trimming took 4 bases from V and 6 from J; bases not matched to a gene: 5. Germline values: CDR1 WNHNN, CDR2 SYGVQD (reference sequence).

The CDR3 DNA follows: TGTGCCAGTAGTACCATTGGAGAACCCTCCTTCCACAATGAGCAGTTCTTC. Its protein is CASSTIGEPSFHNEQFF. V gene TRBV19 combines with J gene TRBJ2-1; D is ambiguous. This CDR3 region has 17 residues. The V end lost 4 bases, the J end lost 5 bases, and 21 bases lay between the germline ends. From germline, CDR1 is LNHDA and CDR2 SQIVND (reference sequence).

V is TRBV28 and J is TRBJ1-5; 10 nucleotides match TRBD1. The CDR3 sequence is 15 residues long. CDR1 and CDR2 (germline): MDHEN, SYDVKM. Trimming cost V 6 bases and J 4 bases; bases outside gene matches: 6. CDR3 protein: CASRAGQGYNQPQHF. DNA for the CDR3: TGTGCCAGCAGGGCGGGACAGGGGTATAATCAGCCCCAGCATTTT.

The chain couples TRBV19 to TRBJ1-3; possibly TRBD1 for D (5 bases). Germline lookup yields CDR1 LNHDA and CDR2 SQIVND (reference sequence). The CDR3 sequence is 16 residues long. V was trimmed by 9 bases and J by 0 bases, leaving 18 bases between them. CDR3 sequence reads: CASPPAGPTSGNTIYF. The CDR3 DNA sequence: TGTGCCAGCCCACCCGCAGGGCCGACCTCTGGAAACACCATATATTTT.

This clone was seen just once. The V gene is TRBV7-2, the J gene TRBJ2-5, with 11 bases aligning to TRBD2. J gave up 3 bases and V 5 bases, and 5 bases lay outside the gene matches. Germline CDR1 is SGHTA and CDR2 is FQGNSA. This CDR3 spans 15 amino acids. The DNA for the CDR3 is TGTGCCAGCAGCCTCCAGACTAGCGGGGAAGAGACCCAGTACTTC. Its protein is CASSLQTSGEETQYF.

The genes are TRBV28 and TRBJ1-1, with a weak D call TRBD1 (5 bases). The CDR3 spans 12 residues. Germline V gene sequence: CDR1 MDHEN, CDR2 SYDVKM. V lost 8 bases to trimming and J lost 3 bases, with 10 bases between them. CDR3 DNA sequence: TGTGCCAGCCGACAGCAAGACACTGAAGCTTTCTTT. Encoded protein: CASRQQDTEAFF.

This chain connects TRBV2 to TRBJ1-1; D not certain. Per germline, CDR1 SNHLY and CDR2 FYNNEI. V dropped 10 bases and J dropped 0 bases, with 15 bases sitting between them. There are 14 residues in the CDR3. CDR3 bases: TGTGCCACCAGCCGGGGAGAGATGAACACTGAAGCTTTCTTT. Its protein is CATSRGEMNTEAFF.

A word on this clone: The sample holds other DNA sequences that translate to the same CDR3. The chain carries TRBV18 and TRBJ2-5; D possibly corresponds to TRBD1 (5 bases). Trimming removed 3 bases at V and 4 bases at J, with 9 bases between. The CDR3 is 13 residues long. Per the germline V gene, CDR1 is KGHSH and CDR2 is LQKENI. CDR3 bases: TGTGCCAGCTCACCTCTAACAGGAGAGACCCAGTACTTC. Amino acid sequence: CASSPLTGETQYF.

The gene calls are TRBV30 and TRBJ1-3; a weak D match, TRBD1 (5 bases). This CDR3 has 18 amino acids. Germline V gene lookup returns CDR1 GTSNPN and CDR2 SVGIG (reference sequence). V shed 4 bases and J shed 5 bases, with 27 bases lying between them. The CDR3 DNA is TGTGCCTGGACCCGAGCGGGACGAAAGGAGAGAGTTCGAAACACCATATATTTT. The encoded protein is CAWTRAGRKERVRNTIYF.

This chain connects TRBV4-2 to TRBJ2-2, with D perhaps matching TRBD2 (6 bases). V dropped 0 bases and J dropped 0 bases, with 8 bases sitting between them. Germline V gene data show CDR1 as LGHNA and CDR2 as YNFKEQ. This CDR3 is built from 16 residues. This chain's CDR3 is CASSQDPGANTGELFF. The CDR3 region has the DNA TGTGCCAGCAGCCAAGACCCGGGAGCGAACACCGGGGAGCTGTTTTTT.

This rearrangement joins TRBV19 to TRBJ1-1; tentative D call: TRBD1 (6 bases). V gave up 6 bases and J gave up 1 base, with 15 bases separating them. The CDR3 runs to 15 residues. Germline lookup yields CDR1 LNHDA and CDR2 SQIVND (reference sequence). The CDR3 sequence is CASSSRGAGNTEAFF. The CDR3 coding sequence is TGTGCCAGTAGCTCCCGGGGGGCAGGGAACACTGAAGCTTTCTTT.

This clone has just one count. The gene calls are TRBV6-5 and TRBJ2-3; 9 nucleotides agree with TRBD1. The CDR3 runs to 14 residues. V shed 5 bases and J 6 bases; nucleotides not matched to a gene: 6. In germline, CDR1 is MNHEY, CDR2 SVGAGI. The CDR3 protein is CASSKRDRDDTQYF. For the CDR3, the DNA is TGTGCCAGCAGTAAGAGGGACAGGGACGATACGCAGTATTTT.

The chain has TRBV7-3 and TRBJ1-1; 9 bases align to TRBD1. Germline loops: CDR1 SGHTA, CDR2 FQGTGA. This CDR3 spans 15 amino acids. V was pared by 5 bases and J by 8 bases, with 12 bases of the junction left unmatched. Written as DNA, the CDR3 is TGTGCCAGCAGCCTCGGGACAGGGATTCCCAGAGAAGCTTTCTTT. Amino acid sequence: CASSLGTGIPREAFF.

The rearrangement uses TRBV11-1 and TRBJ2-5, with TRBD1 as a possible D gene (5 bases). CDR1 is SGHAT and CDR2 is FQDESV in the germline V gene (reference sequence). CDR3 length equals 15 residues. The V end was cut by 5 bases, the J end by 2 bases, with 15 bases between. The CDR3 here is CASSGVGAPQETQYF. The CDR3 region has the DNA TGTGCCAGCAGCGGCGTTGGGGCACCTCAAGAGACCCAGTACTTC.

CDR3 coding DNA: TGTGCCAGCAGCTTAGCGCTAACAGGTTCTAATGAAAAACTGTTTTTT. Amino acid sequence: CASSLALTGSNEKLFF. The chain has TRBV7-9 and TRBJ1-4; tentative D call: TRBD1 (5 bases). V was trimmed by 0 bases and J by 3 bases, leaving 11 bases between them. CDR1 is SEHNR, CDR2 FQNEAQ, per germline (reference sequence). This CDR3 has 16 residues.

The chain uses TRBV5-4 and TRBJ2-7; D might be TRBD1 or TRBD2, each matching 5 bases. The CDR3 loop spans 15 amino acids. Germline V gene data show CDR1 as SGHNT and CDR2 as YYREEE (reference sequence). The V and J ends lost 4 bases and 3 bases respectively, with 17 bases between them. The chain's CDR3 is CASSVGVSEVYEQYF. CDR3 nucleotides: TGTGCCAGCAGCGTGGGGGTCTCGGAGGTCTACGAGCAGTACTTC.

This chain uses TRBV28 with TRBJ2-5; the match to TRBD1 covers 9 bases. CDR1 and CDR2 (germline): MDHEN, SYDVKM. Unmatched junction bases numbered 17, after V lost 6 bases and J lost 9 bases. The CDR3 length is 16 residues. DNA for the CDR3: TGTGCCAGCAGCGTCCCGGGACAGGGACTCCATGGGGCCCAGTACTTC. The encoded protein is CASSVPGQGLHGAQYF.

The V call is TRBV21-1, the J call TRBJ1-4. TRBV21-1 is designated a pseudogene. This CDR3 contains 16 residues. The DNA for the CDR3 is TGTGCCAGCAGAAATCGGGTAGCTACAAGGTATGAAAAACTGTTTTTT. Translated, it gives CASRNRVATRYEKLFF.

The V call is TRBV28, the J call TRBJ2-7; a possible D gene is TRBD1 (6 bases). V was clipped by 5 bases and J by 2 bases, with 10 bases between them. Germline V gene data show CDR1 as MDHEN and CDR2 as SYDVKM. The CDR3 spans 13 residues. The CDR3 DNA sequence: TGTGCCAGCAGTCGCGGACAGCCCTACGAGCAGTACTTC. Translation: CASSRGQPYEQYF. Complete variable domain (other parts from reference TRBV28 and TRBJ2-7): DVKVTQSSRYLVKRTGEKVFLECVQDMDHENMFWYRQDPGLGLRLIYFSYDVKMKEKGDIPEGYSVSREKKERFSLILESASTNQTSMYLCASSRGQPYEQYFGPGTRLTVT.

This clone was recorded a few times. The CDR3 bases are TGCAGTGCTGCGGAAGAGGAGACCCAGTACTTC. Translation: CSAAEEETQYF. V gene TRBV20-1 combines with J gene TRBJ2-5; unclear D gene. The germline gives CDR1 DFQATT, CDR2 SNEGSKA (reference sequence). The CDR3 is made up of 11 amino acids. Trimming pared 5 bases from V and 5 bases from J, leaving 9 bases between.

This clone was picked up one time. CDR3 nucleotide sequence: TGTGCCAGCAGGATCGGGACAGCGAACACCGGGGAGCTGTTTTTT. Translated, it gives CASRIGTANTGELFF. The genes are TRBV6-5 and TRBJ2-2; 7 bases agree with TRBD1. V lost 6 bases and J lost 0; bases outside the gene matches: 4. The CDR3 is 15 amino acids. Germline V gives CDR1 MNHEY, CDR2 SVGAGI.

This clone has just a few counts. V is TRBV20-1 and J is TRBJ1-5; possibly TRBD1 for D (5 bases). V gave up 3 bases and J gave up 2 bases, with 11 bases separating them. CDR1 and CDR2 (germline): DFQATT, SNEGSKA (reference sequence). The CDR3 covers 14 residues. The CDR3 DNA reads TGCAGTGCTAGTGCAACAGGACGCAATCAGCCCCAGCATTTT. Translation: CSASATGRNQPQHF.

This sequence joins TRBV7-6 and TRBJ2-3; tentative D call: TRBD1 (5 bases). The germline V and J ends were trimmed by 5 bases and 1 base, with 16 bases remaining between them. The CDR3 extends over 16 amino acids. The germline V gene has CDR1 SGHVS and CDR2 FNYEAQ. This CDR3 is CASSVDAKGGTDTQYF. As DNA, the CDR3 is TGTGCCAGCAGCGTGGACGCAAAAGGGGGCACAGATACGCAGTATTTT.

J is TRBJ1-2 and V is TRBV10-3; maybe TRBD1 (6 bases). The CDR3 length is 14 residues. The V end lost 7 bases, the J end lost 0 bases, and 12 bases lay between the germline ends. CDR1 is ENHRY and CDR2 is SYGVKD in the germline V gene. The CDR3 DNA reads TGTGCCATCAATCGGGGGGCAGCTAACTATGGCTACACCTTC. Translating it yields CAINRGAANYGYTF.

Points on this clone: Other nucleotide sequences in the sample specify the same CDR3. The gene calls are TRBV28 and TRBJ1-5; TRBD1 is a possible D gene (5 bases). Per germline, CDR1 MDHEN and CDR2 SYDVKM. The CDR3 spans 15 residues. Between the trimmed V and J ends, which lost 2 bases and 4 bases, there was a span of 12 bases. CDR3 protein: CASSLGQGGNQPQHF. CDR3 DNA sequence: TGTGCCAGCAGTTTAGGGCAGGGTGGGAATCAGCCCCAGCATTTT. Combining the CDR3 with reference TRBV28 and TRBJ1-5 gives the whole variable domain DVKVTQSSRYLVKRTGEKVFLECVQDMDHENMFWYRQDPGLGLRLIYFSYDVKMKEKGDIPEGYSVSREKKERFSLILESASTNQTSMYLCASSLGQGGNQPQHFGDGTRLSIL.

This clone was recorded only once. The chain couples TRBV18 to TRBJ1-2; 7 bases map to TRBD1. Germline trimming cut 0 bases from V and 0 bases from J; bases unmatched to any gene: 4. Germline-derived CDR1 and CDR2 are KGHSH and LQKENI. CDR3 length: 16 residues. The CDR3 DNA sequence: TGTGCCAGCTCACCACCGCCACAGGGGACTAACTATGGCTACACCTTC. This translates into CASSPPPQGTNYGYTF.

The CDR3 protein is CASSLDGGTAYYEQYF. In DNA, the CDR3 is TGCGCCAGCAGCTTGGACGGCGGGACTGCCTACTACGAGCAGTACTTC. The chain uses TRBV5-1 and TRBJ2-7; weak D call: TRBD2 (6 bases). CDR1 and CDR2 from the germline V gene are SGHRS and YFSETQ. The CDR3 has 16 amino acids. Trimming pared 0 bases from V and 3 bases from J, leaving 16 bases between.